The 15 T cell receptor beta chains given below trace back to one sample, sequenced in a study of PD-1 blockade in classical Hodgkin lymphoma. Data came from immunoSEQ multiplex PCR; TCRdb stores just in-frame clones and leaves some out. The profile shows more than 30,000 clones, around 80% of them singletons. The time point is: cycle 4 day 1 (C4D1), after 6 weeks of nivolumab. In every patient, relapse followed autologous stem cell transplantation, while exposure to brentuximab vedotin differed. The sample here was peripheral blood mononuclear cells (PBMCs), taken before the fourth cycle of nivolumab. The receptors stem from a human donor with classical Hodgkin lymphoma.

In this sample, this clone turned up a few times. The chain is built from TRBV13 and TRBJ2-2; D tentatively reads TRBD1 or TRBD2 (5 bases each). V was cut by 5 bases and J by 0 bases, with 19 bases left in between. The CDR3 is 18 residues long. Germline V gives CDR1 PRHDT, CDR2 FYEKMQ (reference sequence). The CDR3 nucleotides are TGTGCCAGCAGCCCCAGGCTATCGAGGGGTACGAACACCGGGGAGCTGTTTTTT. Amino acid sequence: CASSPRLSRGTNTGELFF.

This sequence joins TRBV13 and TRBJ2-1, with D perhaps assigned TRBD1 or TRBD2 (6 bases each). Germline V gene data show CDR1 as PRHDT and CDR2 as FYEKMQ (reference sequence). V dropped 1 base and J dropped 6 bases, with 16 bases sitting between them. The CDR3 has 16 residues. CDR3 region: CASSLVFGGRGNEQFF. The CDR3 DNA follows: TGTGCCAGCAGCTTAGTGTTCGGGGGCCGCGGCAATGAGCAGTTCTTC.

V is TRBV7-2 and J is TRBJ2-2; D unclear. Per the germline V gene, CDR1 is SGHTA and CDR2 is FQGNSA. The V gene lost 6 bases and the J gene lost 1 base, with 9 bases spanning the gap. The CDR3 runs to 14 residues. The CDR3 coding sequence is TGTGCCAGCAGACCCAGGATGAACACCGGGGAGCTGTTTTTT. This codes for CASRPRMNTGELFF.

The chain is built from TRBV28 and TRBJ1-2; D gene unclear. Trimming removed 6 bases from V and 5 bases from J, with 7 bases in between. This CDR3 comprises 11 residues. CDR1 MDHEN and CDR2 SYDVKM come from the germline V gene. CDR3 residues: CASRTVYGYTF. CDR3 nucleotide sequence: TGTGCCAGCAGAACAGTTTATGGCTACACCTTC.

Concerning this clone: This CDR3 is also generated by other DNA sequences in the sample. CDR3 protein: CSVAWAGLTDTQYF. In nucleotides, the CDR3 is TGCAGCGTCGCCTGGGCAGGACTCACAGATACGCAGTATTTT. The V and J genes are TRBV29-1 and TRBJ2-3; possible D gene TRBD2, 5 bases. V was clipped by 6 bases and J by 2 bases, with 15 bases between them. The CDR3 totals 14 residues. Germline loops: CDR1 SQVTM, CDR2 ANQGSEA.

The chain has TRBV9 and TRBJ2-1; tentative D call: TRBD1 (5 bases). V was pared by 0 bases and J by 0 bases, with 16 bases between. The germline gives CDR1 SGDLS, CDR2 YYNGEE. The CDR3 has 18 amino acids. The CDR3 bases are TGTGCCAGCAGCGTAGGGGGCTATGTTTGGAGCTCCTACAATGAGCAGTTCTTC. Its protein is CASSVGGYVWSSYNEQFF.

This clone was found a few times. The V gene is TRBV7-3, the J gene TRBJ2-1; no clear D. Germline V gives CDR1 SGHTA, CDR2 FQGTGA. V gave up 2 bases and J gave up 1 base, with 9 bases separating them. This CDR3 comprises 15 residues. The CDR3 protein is CASSLEGFSYNEQFF. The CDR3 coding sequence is TGTGCCAGCAGCTTAGAAGGGTTTTCCTACAATGAGCAGTTCTTC.

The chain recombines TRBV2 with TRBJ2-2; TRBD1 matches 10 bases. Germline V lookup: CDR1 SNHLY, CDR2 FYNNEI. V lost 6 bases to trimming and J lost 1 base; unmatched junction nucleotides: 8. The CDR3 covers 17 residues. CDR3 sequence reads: CASSVPRDRGNTGELFF. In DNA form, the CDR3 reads TGTGCCAGCAGCGTGCCCCGGGACAGGGGGAACACCGGGGAGCTGTTTTTT.

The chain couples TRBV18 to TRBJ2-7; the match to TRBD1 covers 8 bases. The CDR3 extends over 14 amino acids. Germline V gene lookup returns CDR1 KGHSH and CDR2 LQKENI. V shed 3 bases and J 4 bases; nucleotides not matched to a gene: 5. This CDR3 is CASSPAGGSYEQYF. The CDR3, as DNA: TGTGCCAGCTCACCCGCAGGGGGCAGTTACGAGCAGTACTTC. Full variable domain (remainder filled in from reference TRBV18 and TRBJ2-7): NAGVMQNPRHLVRRRGQEARLRCSPMKGHSHVYWYRQLPEEGLKFMVYLQKENIIDESGMPKERFSAEFPKEGPSILRIQQVVRGDSAAYFCASSPAGGSYEQYFGPGTRLTVT.

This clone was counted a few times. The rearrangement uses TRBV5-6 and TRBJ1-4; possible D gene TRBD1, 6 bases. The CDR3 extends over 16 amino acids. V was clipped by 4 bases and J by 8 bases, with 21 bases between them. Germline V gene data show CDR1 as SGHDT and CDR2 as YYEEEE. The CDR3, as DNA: TGTGCCAGCAGCCGAGCAGGGGTCACAGCTGAAGAAAAACTGTTTTTT. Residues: CASSRAGVTAEEKLFF.

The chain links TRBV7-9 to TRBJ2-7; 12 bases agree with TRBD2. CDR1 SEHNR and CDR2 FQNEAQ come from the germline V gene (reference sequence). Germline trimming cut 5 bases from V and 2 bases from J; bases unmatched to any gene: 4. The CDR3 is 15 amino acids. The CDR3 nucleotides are TGTGCCAGCAGCCGAGCTAGCGGGGGGGCCTACGAGCAGTACTTC. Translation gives CASSRASGGAYEQYF.

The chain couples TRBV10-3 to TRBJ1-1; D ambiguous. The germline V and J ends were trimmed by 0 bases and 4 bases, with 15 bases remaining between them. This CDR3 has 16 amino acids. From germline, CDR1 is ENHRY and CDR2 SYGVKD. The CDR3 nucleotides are TGTGCCATCAGTGAGTCGGGTCAGGCAGTGAGCACTGAAGCTTTCTTT. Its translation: CAISESGQAVSTEAFF.

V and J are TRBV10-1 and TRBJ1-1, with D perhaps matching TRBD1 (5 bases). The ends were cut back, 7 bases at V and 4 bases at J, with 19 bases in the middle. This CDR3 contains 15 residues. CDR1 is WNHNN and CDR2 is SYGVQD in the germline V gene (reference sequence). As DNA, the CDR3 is TGCGCCAGCAATTATAGGGACCGGGACGGCACTGAAGCTTTCTTT. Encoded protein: CASNYRDRDGTEAFF.

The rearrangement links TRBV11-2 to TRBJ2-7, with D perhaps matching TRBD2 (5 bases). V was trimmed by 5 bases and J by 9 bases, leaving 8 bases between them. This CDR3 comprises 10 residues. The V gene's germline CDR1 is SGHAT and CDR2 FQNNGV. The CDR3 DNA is TGTGCCAGCAGCCCAGAGGGGCAGTACTTC. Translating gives CASSPEGQYF.

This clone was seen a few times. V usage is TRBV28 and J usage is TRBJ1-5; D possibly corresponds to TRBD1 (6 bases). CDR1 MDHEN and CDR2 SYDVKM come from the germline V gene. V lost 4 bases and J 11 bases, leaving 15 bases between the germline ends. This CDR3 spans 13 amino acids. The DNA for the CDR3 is TGTGCCAGCAGTTCCCAGACAGGCCAGTCCCAGCATTTT. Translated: CASSSQTGQSQHF. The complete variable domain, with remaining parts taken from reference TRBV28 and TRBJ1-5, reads DVKVTQSSRYLVKRTGEKVFLECVQDMDHENMFWYRQDPGLGLRLIYFSYDVKMKEKGDIPEGYSVSREKKERFSLILESASTNQTSMYLCASSSQTGQSQHFGDGTRLSIL.